These T cell receptor beta chains were read from a single sample in a study of T-cell memory formation after mild COVID-19. One entry per CDR3 protein results from TCRdb running MiXCR on the 5' RACE reads. The sample gives 250,000 to 350,000 distinct CDR3 sequences, approximately 19% of which show up once; under 25% is in the top ten. The source material was PBMCs or a T cell subset sorted from them (not recorded which). These receptors came from a man between 18 and 35 years old who had mild COVID-19 (a few samples of this study predate the infection). Cell type and time point are not known. Each CDR3 is given with its conserved first and last residue. The D gene is left open where the match is weak. Some rows mark clone size as missing; the rest say once, few, many or name a class of expanded clone.

d_call | j_call | v_call | clone_size | cdr3_aa | cdr3_nt
. | TRBJ2-1 | TRBV20-1 | . | CSEYLKSYNEQFF | TGCAGTGAGTACTTGAAATCGTACAATGAGCAGTTCTTC
TRBD1 | TRBJ2-2 | TRBV7-9 | few | CASSGTAGELFF | TGTGCCAGCAGCGGGACAGCCGGGGAGCTGTTTTTT
TRBD1 | TRBJ2-7 | TRBV5-1 | few | CASSLPGQGVYEQYF | TGCGCCAGCAGCCTACCGGGACAGGGGGTATACGAGCAGTACTTC
. | TRBJ2-7 | TRBV4-3 | many | CASSPGKGYEQYF | TGCGCCAGCAGCCCAGGGAAGGGATACGAGCAGTACTTC
. | TRBJ2-3 | TRBV20-1 | few | CSAIWDTQYF | TGCAGTGCTATTTGGGATACGCAGTATTTT
TRBD2 | TRBJ2-7 | TRBV18 | . | CASSPSGGYSNEQYF | TGTGCCAGCTCACCATCGGGGGGGTACTCCAACGAGCAGTACTTC
TRBD1 | TRBJ1-1 | TRBV7-2 | few | CASSFGQGLEAFF | TGTGCCAGCAGCTTCGGACAGGGCCTTGAAGCTTTCTTT
TRBD2 | TRBJ2-3 | TRBV20-1 | . | CSARALAGGTDTQYF | TGCAGTGCTAGAGCCCTAGCGGGGGGCACAGATACGCAGTATTTT
. | TRBJ1-1 | TRBV14 | many | CASSPIQGPTEAFF | TGTGCCAGCAGCCCAATCCAGGGGCCCACTGAAGCTTTCTTT
TRBD2 | TRBJ2-1 | TRBV11-1 | . | CASRYGGYNEQFF | TGTGCCAGCAGGTACGGGGGGTACAATGAGCAGTTCTTC
TRBD1 | TRBJ1-2 | TRBV7-9 | . | CASSPLGTGLSYGYTF | TGTGCCAGCAGCCCGCTCGGGACAGGGCTCAGCTATGGCTACACCTTC
. | TRBJ2-7 | TRBV19 | few | CASSARSSAEQYF | TGTGCCAGTAGTGCGCGATCTAGCGCCGAGCAGTACTTC
TRBD2 | TRBJ2-7 | TRBV7-9 | . | CASGRTAYPEQYF | TGTGCCTCCGGGAGGACGGCTTATCCCGAGCAGTACTTC
. | TRBJ1-3 | TRBV12-3/TRBV12-4 | . | CASNPANSGNTIYF | TGTGCCAGCAATCCAGCTAACTCTGGAAACACCATATATTTT
. | TRBJ2-1 | TRBV4-2 | . | CASSQEAGLARGEQFF | TGTGCCAGCAGCCAAGAGGCCGGACTCGCGCGGGGTGAGCAGTTCTTC
. | TRBJ1-4 | TRBV20-1 | . | CSARGQGSEKLFF | TGCAGTGCCAGGGGTCAGGGAAGTGAAAAACTGTTTTTT
. | TRBJ1-3 | TRBV2 | . | CASSVRRPGNTIYF | TGTGCCAGCAGTGTACGACGGCCTGGAAACACCATATATTTT
. | TRBJ1-6 | TRBV11-2 | . | CASSLQSLGSLSPLHF | TGTGCCAGCAGCTTGCAATCACTCGGGAGTCTTTCACCCCTCCACTTT
TRBD1 | TRBJ2-3 | TRBV30 | few | CAWKGQGRTDTQYF | TGTGCCTGGAAAGGACAGGGGCGCACAGATACGCAGTATTTT
. | TRBJ2-7 | TRBV10-2 | . | CASGASFHEQYF | TGCGCCAGCGGCGCGTCTTTCCACGAGCAGTACTTC
. | TRBJ2-3 | TRBV7-9 | few | CASSLVAGRLTDTQYF | TGTGCCAGCAGCTTAGTCGCAGGGAGACTCACAGATACGCAGTATTTT
. | TRBJ2-3 | TRBV7-2 | few | CASSSVVASDTQYF | TGTGCCAGCTCAAGTGTCGTCGCGTCAGATACGCAGTATTTT
. | TRBJ1-2 | TRBV3-1 | few | CASSQDLALGGYTF | TGTGCCAGCAGCCAAGATCTAGCCCTCGGAGGCTACACCTTC
. | TRBJ2-7 | TRBV5-1 | few | CASRNQGSDEQYF | TGCGCCAGCAGGAATCAGGGATCCGACGAGCAGTACTTC
. | TRBJ1-5 | TRBV6-2/TRBV6-3 | . | CASARGNSNQPQHF | TGTGCCAGCGCTCGGGGCAATAGCAATCAGCCCCAGCATTTT
. | TRBJ2-1 | TRBV5-1 | many | CASSLPSPGTYNEQFF | TGCGCCAGCAGCCTTCCATCCCCAGGGACCTACAATGAGCAGTTCTTC
TRBD2 | TRBJ2-1 | TRBV7-6 | . | CASSISGAQFGNEQFF | TGTGCCAGCAGCATTAGCGGGGCCCAGTTCGGGAATGAGCAGTTCTTC
. | TRBJ1-5 | TRBV4-1 | few | CASSQEQISNQPQHF | TGCGCCAGCAGCCAAGAACAGATTAGCAATCAGCCCCAGCATTTT
. | TRBJ1-5 | TRBV6-5 | . | CASSMRGQPQHF | TGTGCCAGCTCTATGCGTGGTCAGCCCCAGCATTTT
. | TRBJ2-7 | TRBV29-1 | . | CSVFSPGGRYEQYF | TGCAGCGTTTTTTCCCCCGGAGGAAGGTACGAGCAGTACTTC
. | TRBJ1-5 | TRBV5-1 | few | CASSLGVQANQPQHF | TGCGCCAGCAGCTTGGGGGTCCAGGCGAATCAGCCCCAGCATTTT
TRBD1 | TRBJ1-2 | TRBV6-5 | . | CASSPQGAEGYTF | TGTGCCAGCAGTCCACAGGGGGCCGAGGGCTACACCTTC
TRBD1 | TRBJ2-3 | TRBV6-1 | . | CASSELQGSDTQYF | TGTGCCAGCAGTGAATTACAGGGGTCGGATACGCAGTATTTT
. | TRBJ2-1 | TRBV5-5 | many | CASRQDSSSYNEQFF | TGTGCCAGCAGACAAGACAGTAGCTCCTACAATGAGCAGTTCTTC
. | TRBJ2-1 | TRBV9 | few | CASSQAFRGDNEQFF | TGTGCCAGCAGCCAGGCATTCCGGGGTGACAATGAGCAGTTCTTC
. | TRBJ2-3 | TRBV7-9 | few | CASSPTGDTQYF | TGTGCCAGCAGCCCTACCGGTGATACGCAGTATTTT
. | TRBJ2-3 | TRBV7-2 | few | CASSLVIGSGPDTQYF | TGTGCCAGCAGCTTAGTTATCGGTTCCGGCCCAGATACGCAGTATTTT
. | TRBJ2-5 | TRBV19 | once | CASSMRAGAGQETQYF | TGTGCCAGTAGTATGAGGGCGGGGGCAGGGCAAGAGACCCAGTACTTC
. | TRBJ2-5 | TRBV4-1 | few | CASSQEVGRRAETQYF | TGCGCCAGCAGCCAAGAGGTAGGCCGACGGGCGGAGACCCAGTACTTC
TRBD1 | TRBJ1-1 | TRBV7-9 | . | CASSPGTGRRAFF | TGTGCCAGCAGCCCGGGGACAGGGCGTCGGGCTTTCTTT
. | TRBJ1-1 | TRBV5-4 | . | CASSLSEVWNTEAFF | TGTGCCAGCAGCTTGTCCGAGGTATGGAACACTGAAGCTTTCTTT
TRBD1 | TRBJ1-6 | TRBV4-1 | few | CASSQDPTGVSPLHF | TGCGCCAGCAGCCAAGACCCGACAGGGGTTTCACCCCTCCACTTT
TRBD2 | TRBJ2-5 | TRBV5-1 | . | CASSVTRLAGVETQYF | TGCGCCAGCAGCGTGACCCGACTAGCGGGGGTGGAGACCCAGTACTTC
. | TRBJ1-1 | TRBV6-5 | . | CASSYGGVEAFF | TGTGCCAGCAGTTACGGGGGGGTAGAAGCTTTCTTT
. | TRBJ1-5 | TRBV25-1 | few | CASSDGQNNQPQHF | TGTGCCAGCAGTGACGGACAGAACAATCAGCCCCAGCATTTT
. | TRBJ2-3 | TRBV19 | . | CASSNVGSGAGAPGTDTQYF | TGTGCCAGTAGTAATGTTGGCAGTGGGGCGGGGGCCCCCGGGACAGATACGCAGTATTTT
TRBD1 | TRBJ1-1 | TRBV12-3/TRBV12-4 | . | CASRGTGGWDTEAFF | TGTGCCAGCAGGGGGACAGGGGGATGGGACACTGAAGCTTTCTTT
TRBD2 | TRBJ2-2 | TRBV6-1 | . | CASRKRGGAGELFF | TGTGCCAGCAGGAAGCGGGGGGGCGCCGGGGAGCTGTTTTTT
. | TRBJ1-5 | TRBV5-6 | . | CASSGPSQPQHF | TGTGCCAGCAGTGGTCCTAGTCAGCCCCAGCATTTT
TRBD2 | TRBJ2-3 | TRBV6-4 | . | CASSQVAGGLDTQYF | TGTGCCAGCAGCCAAGTAGCGGGGGGGCTGGATACGCAGTATTTT
TRBD1 | TRBJ1-4 | TRBV7-8 | . | CASIVGTAVNEKLFF | TGTGCCAGCATTGTAGGGACAGCGGTAAATGAAAAACTGTTTTTT
. | TRBJ1-6 | TRBV4-2 | . | CASSQVPDTSSYNSPLHF | TGTGCCAGCAGCCAAGTCCCCGACACGAGCTCCTATAATTCACCCCTCCACTTT